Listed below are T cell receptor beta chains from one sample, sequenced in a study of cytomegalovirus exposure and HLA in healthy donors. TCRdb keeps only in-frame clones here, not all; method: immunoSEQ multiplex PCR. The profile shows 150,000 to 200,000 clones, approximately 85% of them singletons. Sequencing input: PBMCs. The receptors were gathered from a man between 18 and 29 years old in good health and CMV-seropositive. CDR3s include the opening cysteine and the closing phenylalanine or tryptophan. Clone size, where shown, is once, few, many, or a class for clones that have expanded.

CASSPQGYEQYF 12 TRBV13 NA
CASSQEVAGRGETQYF 16 TRBV4-1 few
CASSQDFQRGGQETQYF 17 TRBV4-2 NA
CASSITRGRDTQYF 14 TRBV19 NA
CSVETGALSYEQYF 14 TRBV29-1 NA
CASSQGAGARETQYF 15 TRBV4-3 NA
CAWSVGGAYATNEKLFF 17 TRBV30 NA
CASSYSPGVSQGYTF 15 TRBV6-5 NA
CASSLDRTGNTIYF 14 TRBV7-9 NA
CASSLTGWNTEAFF 14 TRBV13 NA
CASKVRPLGDYGYTF 15 TRBV27 NA
CASSRDSYEQYF 12 TRBV6-1 NA
CASSRTGPYEQYF 13 TRBV7-6 NA
CASSLKRRGGGEYEQYF 17 TRBV27 NA
CASRFPWGGSTEAFF 15 TRBV7-2 NA
CASHQGGDPFLREQFF 16 TRBV5-6 NA
CASSSQGGQQETQYF 15 TRBV18 NA
CASSVSPGTSTDTQYF 16 TRBV9 NA
CASSDSVRGSSYEQYF 16 TRBV7-6 NA
CANQTEGPPYNEQFF 15 TRBV6-6 NA
CASREGRVDSPLHF 14 TRBV28 NA
CASSQAALPNTDTQYF 16 TRBV11-2 NA
CASSSAQGPGNQPQHF 16 TRBV27 NA
CASSSGTGVGNQPQHF 16 TRBV7-2 NA
CASSPGGSGSYEQYF 15 TRBV7-9 once
CASSPTGRAGNTIYF 15 TRBV27 NA
CSVGGRVVDEQYF 13 TRBV29-1 NA
CASSQLPGIGGYTF 14 TRBV4-1 NA
CASSLGGVYEQYF 13 TRBV6-5 NA
CASSLGRDSSGNTIYF 16 TRBV13 NA
CASGTHSTDTQYF 13 TRBV2 once
CASSLGQGGYNEQFF 15 TRBV19 NA
CASSVKGSGVYQETQYF 17 TRBV9 NA
CASSWRGFTGELFF 14 TRBV4-3 NA
CASSPDRVSIQYF 13 TRBV5-1 NA
CASSFRETQYF 11 TRBV27 NA
CASSSIPDRLRTDTQYF 17 TRBV5-1 NA
CASSVAHGVGTGELFF 16 TRBV9 NA
CASSRAGSGGAREQFF 16 TRBV4-1 once
CASSVAMGQMFGETQYF 17 TRBV9 NA
CASSLGGNTEAFF 13 TRBV19 NA
CASSYRSRQAYGFNVLTF 18 TRBV7-8 NA
CASNRGASPYNEQFF 15 TRBV19 NA
CASSLFFRDRESSYEQYF 18 TRBV18 NA